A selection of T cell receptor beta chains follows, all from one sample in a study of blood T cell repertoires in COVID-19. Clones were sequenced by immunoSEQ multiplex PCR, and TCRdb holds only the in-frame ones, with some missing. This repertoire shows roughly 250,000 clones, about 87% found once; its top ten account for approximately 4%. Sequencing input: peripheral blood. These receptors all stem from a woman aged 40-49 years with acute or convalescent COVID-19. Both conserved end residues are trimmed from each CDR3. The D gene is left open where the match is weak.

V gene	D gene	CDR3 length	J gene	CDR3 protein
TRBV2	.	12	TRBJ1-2	ASSELNPGEGYT
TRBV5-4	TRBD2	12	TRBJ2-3	ASRAGLPTDTQY
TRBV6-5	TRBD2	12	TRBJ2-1	ASKGPGGVNEQF
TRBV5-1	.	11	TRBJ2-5	ASRTGEAETQY
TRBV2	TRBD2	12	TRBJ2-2	ASSPAGGPGELF
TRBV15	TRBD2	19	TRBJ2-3	ATSRTRSGQVRLAGGHTQY
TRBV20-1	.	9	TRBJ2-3	SATHQDTQY
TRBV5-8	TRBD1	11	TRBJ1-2	ASSTGQGGGYT
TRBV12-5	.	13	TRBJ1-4	ASGLVLGAGEKLF
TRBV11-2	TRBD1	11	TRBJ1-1	ASSKTGVTEAF
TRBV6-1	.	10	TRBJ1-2	ASSEPIYGYT
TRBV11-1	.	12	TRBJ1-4	ASSLPGYNEKLF
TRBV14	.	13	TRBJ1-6	ASSPRVGGDSPLH
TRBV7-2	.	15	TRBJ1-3	ASSLASGAAGGNTIY
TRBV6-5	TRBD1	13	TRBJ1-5	ASSYGQGLNQPQH
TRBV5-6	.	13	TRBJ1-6	ASSLVSGDLGALH
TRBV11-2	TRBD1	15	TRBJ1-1	ASSKDRPGTGVTEAF
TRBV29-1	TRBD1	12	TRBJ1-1	SVEKTGMNTEAF
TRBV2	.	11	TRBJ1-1	ASTVREATEAF
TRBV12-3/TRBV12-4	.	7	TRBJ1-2	ASSPSES
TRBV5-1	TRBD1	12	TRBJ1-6	ASSLTGGDSPLH
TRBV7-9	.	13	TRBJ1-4	ASSPAGGLGEKLF
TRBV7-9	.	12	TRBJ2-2	ASSLVGVPGELF
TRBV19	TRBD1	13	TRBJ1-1	ASSIGQGSAAEAF
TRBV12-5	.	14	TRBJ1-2	ASGFWPFDSNYGYT
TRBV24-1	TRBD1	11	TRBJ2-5	ATRDRDQETQY
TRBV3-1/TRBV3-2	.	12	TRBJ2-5	ASSQDWQRETQY
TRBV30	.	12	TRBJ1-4	AWQGGATNEKLF
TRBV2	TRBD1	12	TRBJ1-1	ASGGLGGSTEAF
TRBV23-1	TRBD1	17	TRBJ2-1	ASSLLDLPGQGAYNEQF
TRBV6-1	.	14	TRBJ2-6	ASSDSRPAGANVLT
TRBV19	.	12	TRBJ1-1	ASNEGSMNTEAF
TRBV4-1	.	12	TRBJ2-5	ASSQGPTKETQY
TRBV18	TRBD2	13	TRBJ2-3	ASSLQRGNTDTQY
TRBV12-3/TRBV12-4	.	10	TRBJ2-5	ASSLAFRQGY
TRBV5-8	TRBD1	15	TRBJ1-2	ASSSEQGTVVYYGYT
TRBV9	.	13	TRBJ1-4	ASSPQTAFNEKLF